Detailed here is one T cell receptor (beta chain). The germline CDR1 and CDR2 sequences are MNHEY and SVGAGI. The CDR3 is 16 amino acids. Trimming stripped 0 bases from V and 2 bases from J, with 13 bases between. The data stem from a study of response to subunit inactivated influenza vaccine. One entry per CDR3 protein results from TCRdb running MiXCR on the RT-PCR reads. The sample includes hundreds of thousands of distinct CDR3 sequences, more than 15% seen only once; the top ten take around 10%. The TCR originated in a man aged 50-60 years who received an inactivated influenza vaccine. The specimen was PBMCs from blood, collected approximately 12 days after vaccination. The J gene is TRBJ1-2, the V gene TRBV6-5, with D maybe TRBD1 (5 bases). In DNA, the CDR3 is TGTGCCAGCAGTTACTCGACGGGAGGGGCGAACTATGGCTACACCTTC. It specifies CASSYSTGGANYGYTF.